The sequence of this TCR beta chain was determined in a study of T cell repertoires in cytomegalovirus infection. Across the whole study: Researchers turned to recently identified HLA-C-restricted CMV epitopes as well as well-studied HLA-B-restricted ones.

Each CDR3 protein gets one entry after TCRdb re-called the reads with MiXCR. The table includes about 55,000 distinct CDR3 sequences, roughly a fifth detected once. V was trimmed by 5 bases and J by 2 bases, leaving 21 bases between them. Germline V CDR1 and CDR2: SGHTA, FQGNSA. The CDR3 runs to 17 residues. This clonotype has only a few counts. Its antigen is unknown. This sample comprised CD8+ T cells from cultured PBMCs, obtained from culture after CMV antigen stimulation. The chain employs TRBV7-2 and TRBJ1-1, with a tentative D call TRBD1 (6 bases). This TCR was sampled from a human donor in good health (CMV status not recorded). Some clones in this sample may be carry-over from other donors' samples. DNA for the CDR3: TGTGCCAGCAGCCGGCACGGGGGGGGCGAGGGAAACACTGAAGCTTTCTTT. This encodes CASSRHGGGEGNTEAFF. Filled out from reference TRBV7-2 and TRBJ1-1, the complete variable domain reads GAGVSQSPSNKVTEKGKDVELRCDPISGHTALYWYRQSLGQGLEFLIYFQGNSAPDKSGLPSDRFSAERTGGSVSTLTIQRTQQEDSAVYLCASSRHGGGEGNTEAFFGQGTRLTVV.